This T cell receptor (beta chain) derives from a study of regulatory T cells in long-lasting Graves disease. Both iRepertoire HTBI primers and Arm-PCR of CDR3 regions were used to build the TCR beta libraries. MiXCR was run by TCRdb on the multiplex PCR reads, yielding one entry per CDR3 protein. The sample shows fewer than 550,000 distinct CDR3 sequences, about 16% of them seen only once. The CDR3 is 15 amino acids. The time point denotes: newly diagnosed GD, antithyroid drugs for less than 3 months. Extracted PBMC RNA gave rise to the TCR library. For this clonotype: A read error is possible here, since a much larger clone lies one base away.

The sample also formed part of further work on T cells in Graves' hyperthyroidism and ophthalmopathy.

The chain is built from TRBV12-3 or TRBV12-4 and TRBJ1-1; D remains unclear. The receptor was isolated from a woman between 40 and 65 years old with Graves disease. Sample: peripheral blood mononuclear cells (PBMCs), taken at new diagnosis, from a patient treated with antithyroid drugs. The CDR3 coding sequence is TGTGCCAGCAGTTTCGCCCCCGGGAGATCCACTGAAGCTTCCTTT. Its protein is CASSFAPGRSTEASF.